This T cell receptor beta chain was observed in a study of blood T cell repertoires in COVID-19. Study background: Researchers got acute and convalescent COVID-19 samples from the United States, Italy and Spain.

Generated by immunoSEQ multiplex PCR, the TCRdb table keeps only in-frame clones and is missing some. This repertoire shows around 78,000 clones, 80% to 90% found once; its top ten account for roughly 45%. Trimming cost V 4 bases and J 0 bases, with 9 bases left between them. CDR1 is LGHDT and CDR2 is YNNKEL in the germline V gene (reference sequence). The CDR3 contains 14 residues. V is TRBV3-1 (or the pseudogene TRBV3-2) and J is TRBJ1-1; no clear D. This TCR was sampled from a human donor in a cohort sampled during active COVID-19. Sequences were obtained from peripheral blood. CDR3 nucleotide sequence: TGTGCCAGCAGCCTCACAGATATGAACACTGAAGCTTTCTTT. Translating it yields CASSLTDMNTEAFF.